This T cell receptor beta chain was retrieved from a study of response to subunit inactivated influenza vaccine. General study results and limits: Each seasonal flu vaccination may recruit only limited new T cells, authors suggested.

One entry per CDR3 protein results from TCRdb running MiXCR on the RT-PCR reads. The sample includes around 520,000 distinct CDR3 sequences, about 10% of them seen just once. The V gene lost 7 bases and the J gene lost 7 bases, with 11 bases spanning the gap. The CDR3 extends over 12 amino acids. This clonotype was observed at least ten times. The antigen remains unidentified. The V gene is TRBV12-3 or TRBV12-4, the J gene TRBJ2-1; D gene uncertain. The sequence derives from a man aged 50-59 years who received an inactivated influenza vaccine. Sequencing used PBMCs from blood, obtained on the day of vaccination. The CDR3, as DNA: TGTGCCAGCACCCTCGGCAGGAATGAGCAGTTCTTC. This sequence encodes CASTLGRNEQFF.